The 24 T cell receptor beta chains in this list originate from one sample, sequenced in a study of radiotherapy plus CTLA-4 blockade in lung cancer. Profiled with immunoSEQ multiplex PCR; TCRdb holds only in-frame clones, not every one. There are around 78,000 clones in the sample; 78% occur only once, and 4% lies in the top ten. The starting material was peripheral blood, obtained from a patient treated with radiotherapy plus ipilimumab. Every receptor here comes from a human donor with non-small cell lung cancer who had a partial response to radiotherapy plus ipilimumab. Some clones in this sample may be carry-over from other donors' samples.

In DNA, the CDR3 is TGTGCCATAGCAGGTAGCGTGGAGACCCAGTACTTC. This sequence encodes CAIAGSVETQYF. The chain couples TRBV10-3 to TRBJ2-5; tentatively, D is TRBD2 (5 bases). V was trimmed by 9 bases and J by 5 bases, leaving 13 bases between them. The CDR3 covers 12 residues. From germline, CDR1 is ENHRY and CDR2 SYGVKD.

The chain employs TRBV19 and TRBJ1-1; 8 nucleotides agree with TRBD1. Per the germline V gene, CDR1 is LNHDA and CDR2 is SQIVND (reference sequence). The CDR3 contains 15 residues. Trimming removed 4 bases from V and 1 base from J; junction bases left unmatched: 5. The CDR3 spells CASSTPGGRNTEAFF. The CDR3 bases are TGTGCCAGTAGTACACCAGGGGGCCGGAACACTGAAGCTTTCTTT.

The chain joins TRBV5-1 to TRBJ2-5; a possible D gene is TRBD1 (6 bases). The V and J ends lost 4 bases and 1 base respectively, with 11 bases between them. Germline V gene lookup returns CDR1 SGHRS and CDR2 YFSETQ. The CDR3 totals 14 residues. The CDR3 nucleotides are TGCGCCAGCAGCCTACAGGGTCTCCAAGAGACCCAGTACTTC. It specifies CASSLQGLQETQYF.

This clone was picked up a small number of times. This chain joins TRBV18 and TRBJ1-4; D is possibly TRBD1 (5 bases). This CDR3 is 14 amino acids long. Trimming took off 1 base at V and 8 bases at J, with 11 bases between the two ends. Germline V gives CDR1 KGHSH, CDR2 LQKENI. CDR3 bases: TGTGCCAGCTCACCACAGACAGATTCGGAAAAACTGTTTTTT. Translated: CASSPQTDSEKLFF.

This chain connects TRBV28 to TRBJ1-1, with a tentative D call TRBD1 (5 bases). Germline lookup yields CDR1 MDHEN and CDR2 SYDVKM. The CDR3 contains 14 residues. The V gene lost 5 bases and the J gene lost 3 bases, with 13 bases spanning the gap. For the CDR3, the DNA is TGTGCCAGCAGTCAAGCCCAGGGATACACTGAAGCTTTCTTT. It specifies CASSQAQGYTEAFF.

The gene calls are TRBV19 and TRBJ2-5; 9 bases are a match to TRBD2. V lost 3 bases to trimming and J lost 2 bases; unmatched junction nucleotides: 4. Germline assignment: CDR1 LNHDA and CDR2 SQIVND (reference sequence). The length of the CDR3 is 15 residues. The CDR3 region is CASSIQRGVQETQYF. The CDR3 nucleotides are TGTGCCAGTAGTATCCAGCGGGGGGTACAAGAGACCCAGTACTTC. Full variable domain (rest looked up from reference TRBV19 and TRBJ2-5): DGGITQSPKYLFRKEGQNVTLSCEQNLNHDAMYWYRQDPGQGLRLIYYSQIVNDFQKGDIAEGYSVSREKKESFPLTVTSAQKNPTAFYLCASSIQRGVQETQYFGPGTRLLVL.

The chain links TRBV4-2 to TRBJ1-2; possibly TRBD1 for D (5 bases). The CDR3 consists of 14 residues. From germline, CDR1 is LGHNA and CDR2 YNFKEQ. Trimming took 4 bases from V and 3 from J, leaving 12 bases between them. As DNA, the CDR3 is TGTGCCAGCAGCCCGGAGCCGGGGGACTATGGCTACACCTTC. This codes for CASSPEPGDYGYTF.

The V call is TRBV5-4, the J call TRBJ2-7; 11 bases are a match to TRBD2. There are 17 residues in the CDR3. CDR1 is SGHNT, CDR2 YYREEE, per germline (reference sequence). V gave up 1 base and J gave up 3 bases; unmatched junction bases: 9. The CDR3: CASSLLAGGKGGYEQYF. The CDR3 DNA reads TGTGCCAGCAGCTTGCTAGCGGGAGGTAAGGGGGGCTACGAGCAGTACTTC.

The chain employs TRBV7-8 and TRBJ2-1; the match to TRBD2 covers 11 bases. The ends lost 4 bases at V and 8 bases at J; junction bases unmatched: 10. The CDR3 has 16 amino acids. CDR1 is SGHVS, CDR2 FQNEAQ, per germline. The CDR3 reads CASSSLSGGVFYEQFF. The DNA for the CDR3 is TGTGCCAGCAGCTCTCTTAGCGGGGGGGTCTTTTATGAGCAGTTCTTC.

The chain employs TRBV6-4 and TRBJ2-3; D uncertain. Germline CDR1 is MRHNA and CDR2 is SNTAGT. This CDR3 has 15 amino acids. Deletions cut 0 bases from V and 3 bases from J, with 10 bases between. The CDR3 DNA follows: TGTGCCAGCAGTGACTCGTCCCAGTCGACAGATACGCAGTATTTT. Its translation is CASSDSSQSTDTQYF.

This chain links TRBV9 with TRBJ2-7; 7 bases line up with TRBD1. This CDR3 has 16 residues. CDR1 and CDR2 from the germline V gene are SGDLS and YYNGEE. The junction had 14 bases not matched to a gene; V was cut back by 5 bases and J by 3 bases. CDR3 bases: TGTGCCAGCAGTCCGGGACAGCGGCCCCTGAGCTACGAGCAGTACTTC. It codes for CASSPGQRPLSYEQYF.

The CDR3 reads CASSLRATGGTGISYEQYF. The CDR3 coding sequence is TGTGCCAGCAGCTTACGGGCGACGGGAGGGACGGGGATCTCCTACGAGCAGTACTTC. V usage is TRBV7-8 and J usage is TRBJ2-7; 8 bases align to TRBD2. Looked up from germline, CDR1 is SGHVS and CDR2 is FQNEAQ. V shed 2 bases, J shed 0 bases, and the junction held 15 bases outside the gene matches. CDR3 length: 19 amino acids.

J is TRBJ2-1 and V is TRBV15, with TRBD1 matching over 8 bases. The CDR3 is made up of 14 amino acids. Germline values: CDR1 LNHNV, CDR2 YYDKDF (reference sequence). V shed 4 bases, J shed 14 bases, and the junction held 13 bases outside the gene matches. CDR3 sequence: CATSTRTGSRSEFF. The CDR3 DNA is TGTGCCACCAGCACTCGGACAGGGTCTCGCAGTGAGTTCTTC. Supplemented by reference TRBV15 and TRBJ2-1, the full variable domain reads DAMVIQNPRYQVTQFGKPVTLSCSQTLNHNVMYWYQQKSSQAPKLLFHYYDKDFNNEADTPDNFQSRRPNTSFCFLDIRSPGLGDTAMYLCATSTRTGSRSEFFGPGTRLTVL.

In this sample, this clone turned up a few times. The chain joins TRBV18 to TRBJ1-2; TRBD1 matches 7 bases. The ends lost 4 bases at V and 4 bases at J; junction bases unmatched: 6. The germline gives CDR1 KGHSH, CDR2 LQKENI. CDR3 length: 14 amino acids. This CDR3 reads CASSRDRDSYGYTF. In nucleotides, the CDR3 is TGTGCCAGCTCACGTGACAGGGACTCCTATGGCTACACCTTC.

CDR3 amino acids: CASSLAGGALGNEQFF. Here the CDR3 DNA reads TGTGCCAGCAGCTTAGCCGGGGGGGCGTTGGGCAATGAGCAGTTCTTC. The V and J genes are TRBV11-2 and TRBJ2-1, with TRBD2 identical over 8 bases. The CDR3 has 16 residues. Germline trimming cut 1 base from V and 6 bases from J; bases unmatched to any gene: 8. Germline values: CDR1 SGHAT, CDR2 FQNNGV.

This clone was seen more than once but under ten times. The chain is built from TRBV21-1 and TRBJ1-5; no check of the table's D call, TRBD1, against the DNA was made. TRBV21-1 corresponds to a pseudogene. The CDR3 is 17 amino acids. In nucleotides, the CDR3 is TGTGCCAGCAGCTCGTCGGACAAGGGGAAGGGCAATCAGCCCCAGCATTTT. Protein product: CASSSSDKGKGNQPQHF.

V usage is TRBV7-2 and J usage is TRBJ1-1, with TRBD1 identical over 7 bases. Germline trimming cut 7 bases from V and 1 base from J; bases unmatched to any gene: 6. Germline CDR1 and CDR2: SGHTA and FQGNSA. The CDR3 runs 14 residues. CDR3 bases: TGTGCCAGCACCCCAACAGGGGCGAACACTGAAGCTTTCTTT. Its translation is CASTPTGANTEAFF.

The chain carries TRBV30 and TRBJ2-2, with 15 bases identical to TRBD2. The CDR3 totals 15 residues. Trimming at V came to 4 bases and at J to 5 bases, leaving 2 bases not matched to a gene. In germline, CDR1 is GTSNPN, CDR2 SVGIG (reference sequence). This CDR3 is CAWKGLAGGTGELFF. The CDR3 DNA follows: TGTGCCTGGAAGGGACTAGCGGGAGGAACCGGGGAGCTGTTTTTT.

V is TRBV4-3 and J is TRBJ2-3; D is perhaps TRBD1 (7 bases). Trimming took 1 base from V and 4 from J, leaving 12 bases between them. The CDR3 has 15 residues. From germline, CDR1 is LGHNA and CDR2 YSLEER. The CDR3 loop reads CASSQAQGGADTQYF. As DNA, the CDR3 is TGCGCCAGCAGCCAAGCTCAGGGGGGCGCAGATACGCAGTATTTT.

This clone was seen once. The genes are TRBV7-2 and TRBJ1-6; 7 positions match TRBD1. The CDR3 covers 17 residues. Germline lookup yields CDR1 SGHTA and CDR2 FQGNSA. V shed 1 base and J 7 bases; nucleotides not matched to a gene: 10. The CDR3 loop is CASSLDSLRQGNSPLHF. CDR3 nucleotides: TGTGCCAGCAGCTTAGACTCTCTACGACAGGGAAATTCACCCCTCCACTTT. The full variable domain, completed using reference TRBV7-2 and TRBJ1-6, is GAGVSQSPSNKVTEKGKDVELRCDPISGHTALYWYRQSLGQGLEFLIYFQGNSAPDKSGLPSDRFSAERTGGSVSTLTIQRTQQEDSAVYLCASSLDSLRQGNSPLHFGNGTRLTVT.

The chain has TRBV6-1 and TRBJ2-1; D perhaps matches TRBD2 (6 bases). From germline, CDR1 is MNHNS and CDR2 SASEGT. V was trimmed by 3 bases and J by 2 bases, leaving 8 bases between them. This CDR3 comprises 14 residues. The CDR3 nucleotides read TGTGCCAGCAGTGAGGCGGGAACCTACAATGAGCAGTTCTTC. Translating gives CASSEAGTYNEQFF.

The J gene is TRBJ2-5, the V gene TRBV5-1; a weak D match, TRBD2 (6 bases). V was shortened by 1 base and J by 5 bases, with 12 bases between the two germline ends. The CDR3 length is 14 residues. Per the germline V gene, CDR1 is SGHRS and CDR2 is YFSETQ. The CDR3 region is CASSLWTGRETQYF. The CDR3 DNA is TGCGCCAGCAGCTTGTGGACGGGGAGGGAGACCCAGTACTTC.

The chain recombines TRBV11-3 with TRBJ2-1; TRBD1 might be the D (6 bases). Germline V gene sequence: CDR1 SGHNT, CDR2 YENEEA. This CDR3 contains 15 residues. V was clipped by 6 bases and J by 4 bases, with 16 bases between them. DNA of the CDR3: TGTGCCAGCAGTTGGTCCAGGGGAAATTACAATGAGCAGTTCTTC. Its translation: CASSWSRGNYNEQFF.

This clone came up once. This chain joins TRBV11-2 and TRBJ2-7; the match to TRBD1 covers 7 bases. Germline CDR1 is SGHAT and CDR2 is FQNNGV. The V segment lost 5 bases and the J segment 7 bases; nucleotides outside the gene matches: 14. This CDR3 comprises 15 residues. CDR3 protein: CASSTTGNPLLEQYF. The CDR3, as DNA: TGTGCCAGCAGCACGACAGGGAACCCCCTATTAGAGCAGTACTTC.